This T cell receptor beta chain is drawn from a study of radiotherapy plus CTLA-4 blockade in lung cancer (dated by TCRdb to 2016 to 2018). Describing the broader study: Objective responses occurred in about 20% of enrolled patients, and over 30% achieved disease control.

In regard to this clone: The clone's antigen remains unknown. No much larger clone is present one base from it, and per-base qualities are unavailable.

Results the study describes overall, beyond this receptor: TCR clones derived from tumors expanded in peripheral blood after treatment with radiotherapy and ipilimumab. The strongest predictors of response, as reported, were early dynamic changes in blood T cell clones along with a rise in serum interferon-beta after radiation.

In this study, focal radiation therapy paired with CTLA-4 blockade (ipilimumab) was tested in patients who had chemo-refractory metastatic non-small-cell lung cancer. To prepare the library, the immunoSEQ multiplex PCR assay was applied. Entries here come from immuneACCESS through TCRdb and include only in-frame sequences with V and J called. Some clones fail to appear in such tables; in the studies checked, an unresolved V gene covers under half of the shortfall, and the cause of the remainder is unknown. The sample includes approximately 98,000 clones, with approximately 78% observed a single time. The ten largest make up approximately 3.7% of the sample. The CDR3 runs 13 amino acids, cysteine and phenylalanine included. Here the CDR3 DNA is all that survives: 39 bases in frame from base 1. Relative to germline, V is missing 5 bases and J is missing 6 bases, with 4 bases of the junction outside any gene match. CDR1 and CDR2 are drawn from the germline V gene: SGHRS, YFSETQ.

Material: peripheral blood, obtained from a patient treated with radiotherapy plus ipilimumab. The sequence is built from TRBV5-1 and TRBJ1-4; TRBD1 matches 7 bases in the middle. The clonotype comes from a human donor with non-small cell lung cancer who had a partial response to radiotherapy plus ipilimumab. CDR3 sequence: CASRSGTDEKLFF. DNA sequence: TGCGCCAGCAGATCCGGGACAGATGAAAAACTGTTTTTT.